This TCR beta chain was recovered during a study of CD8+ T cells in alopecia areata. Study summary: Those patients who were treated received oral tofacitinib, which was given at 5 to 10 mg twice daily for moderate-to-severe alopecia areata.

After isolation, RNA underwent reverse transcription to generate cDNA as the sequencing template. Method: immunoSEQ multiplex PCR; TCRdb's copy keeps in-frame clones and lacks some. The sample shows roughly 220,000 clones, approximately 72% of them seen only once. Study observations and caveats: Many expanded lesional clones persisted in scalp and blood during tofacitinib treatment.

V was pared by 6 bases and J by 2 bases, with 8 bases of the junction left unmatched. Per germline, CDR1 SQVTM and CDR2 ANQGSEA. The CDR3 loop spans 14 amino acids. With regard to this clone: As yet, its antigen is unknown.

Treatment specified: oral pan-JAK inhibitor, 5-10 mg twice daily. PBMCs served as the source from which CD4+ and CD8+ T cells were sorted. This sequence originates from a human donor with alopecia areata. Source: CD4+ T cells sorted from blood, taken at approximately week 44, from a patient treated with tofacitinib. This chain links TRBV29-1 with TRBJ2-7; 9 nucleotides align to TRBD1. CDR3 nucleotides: TGCAGCGTCACTCGGGACAGGGATGCCTACGAGCAGTACTTC. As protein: CSVTRDRDAYEQYF.